This T cell receptor beta chain originates from a study of cytomegalovirus exposure and HLA in healthy donors. PCR primers comprised 60 Vbeta and 13 Jbeta primers. The assay was immunoSEQ multiplex PCR, and TCRdb's table has in-frame clones only and misses some. The sample consists of around 94,000 clones, approximately 76% of them appearing once. As for this clone: Its antigen remains unidentified.

Notes on the study in general: With later analysis, a missense DCLRE1C variant became linked to TCR beta V- and J-gene trimming.

Trimming stripped 1 base from V and 0 bases from J, with 5 bases between. From germline, CDR1 is SGHRS and CDR2 YFSETQ. The CDR3 covers 14 residues. The sample consisted of PBMCs. This receptor was identified in a woman between 55 and 75 years old in good health and CMV-seropositive. The V gene is TRBV5-1, the J gene TRBJ1-3; possible D gene TRBD1, 5 bases. The CDR3 region is CASSLTGSGNTIYF. The CDR3 DNA reads as TGCGCCAGCAGCTTGACAGGCTCTGGAAACACCATATATTTT.